One sample yielded the 8 T cell receptor beta chains listed below, sequenced in a study of T-cell reconstitution after alpha-beta-depleted transplantation in children. The TCRbeta library was prepared with unique molecular identifiers. TCRdb redid the calling of the PCR reads with MiXCR, one entry per CDR3 protein. The sample includes 440,000 or so distinct CDR3 sequences, around two fifths of them seen just once. The specimen was PBMCs, collected before TCRalphabeta/CD19-depleted stem cell transplant. Every receptor here comes from a girl aged 2 to 10 with aplastic anemia, due to receive a stem cell transplant.

For this clonotype: A much larger clone differs by one base, so this may be a read error. J is TRBJ2-5 and V is TRBV6-6; a weak D match, TRBD1 (6 bases). The germline V gene has CDR1 MNHNY and CDR2 SVGAGI (reference sequence). The CDR3 consists of 13 residues. Between the trimmed V and J ends, which lost 2 bases and 3 bases, there was a span of 7 bases. In DNA, the CDR3 is TGTGCCAGCAGTTACACAGGGAAAGAGACCCAGTACTTC. Translated: CASSYTGKETQYF.

This clonotype has ten or more counts. The genes are TRBV6-1 and TRBJ2-2; TRBD1 aligns across 11 bases. The length of the CDR3 is 16 residues. Germline-derived CDR1 and CDR2 are MNHNS and SASEGT. The J segment lost 7 bases and the V segment lost 5 bases, leaving 9 bases of the junction unmatched. As DNA, the CDR3 is TGTGCCAGCAGTAAGGACAGGGGGCGAATTGGCGGGGAGCTGTTTTTT. This codes for CASSKDRGRIGGELFF.

As regards this clonotype: A junction boundary mismatches the germline segment, possibly from a read error. The V call is TRBV25-1, the J call TRBJ2-4; D gene unclear. The germline gives CDR1 MGHDK, CDR2 SYGVNS. There are 13 residues in the CDR3. CDR3 region: CARSEWAKNIQYF. For the CDR3, the DNA is TGTGCCAGGAGTGAATGGGCCAAAAACATTCAGTACTTC.

This clonotype has more than one count but fewer than ten. CDR3 in amino acids: CSVERAPNEQFF. The CDR3 DNA reads TGCAGCGTTGAAAGGGCTCCAAATGAGCAGTTCTTC. The rearrangement uses TRBV29-1 and TRBJ2-1; D not resolved. This CDR3 spans 12 amino acids. The germline V gene has CDR1 SQVTM and CDR2 ANQGSEA. Trimming cost V 2 bases and J 7 bases, with 9 bases left between them.

This clonotype was counted at least ten times. The chain has TRBV29-1 and TRBJ1-2, with 8 bases aligning to TRBD1. There are 13 residues in the CDR3. The germline V gene has CDR1 SQVTM and CDR2 ANQGSEA. J gave up 4 bases and V 7 bases, and 8 bases lay outside the gene matches. The CDR3 nucleotides are TGCAGCGCCGATCAGGGGGCGAGCTATGGCTACACCTTC. Translated, it gives CSADQGASYGYTF.

This clonotype was counted between two and nine times. V gene TRBV5-6 combines with J gene TRBJ2-1; a possible D gene is TRBD1 (6 bases). V was cut by 2 bases and J by 1 base, with 13 bases left in between. The germline gives CDR1 SGHDT, CDR2 YYEEEE. The CDR3 loop spans 16 amino acids. The CDR3 region is CASSFLQGGSYNEQFF. The CDR3 DNA is TGTGCCAGCAGCTTCCTACAGGGTGGGTCCTACAATGAGCAGTTCTTC.

This chain connects TRBV7-6 to TRBJ2-2, with D maybe TRBD1 (6 bases). The CDR3 runs to 16 residues. The germline CDR1 and CDR2 sequences are SGHVS and FNYEAQ. V lost 0 bases and J 4 bases, leaving 12 bases between the germline ends. The DNA for the CDR3 is TGTGCCAGCAGCTTAGCCTCCGGGACAACCACCGGGGAGCTGTTTTTT. Protein product: CASSLASGTTTGELFF. The full variable domain, completed using reference TRBV7-6 and TRBJ2-2, is GAGVSQSPRYKVTKRGQDVALRCDPISGHVSLYWYRQALGQGPEFLTYFNYEAQQDKSGLPNDRFSAERPEGSISTLTIQRTEQRDSAMYRCASSLASGTTTGELFFGEGSRLTVL.

Only a few counts were recorded for this clonotype. This rearrangement joins TRBV18 to TRBJ2-5; D might be TRBD1 (5 bases). Trimming removed 6 bases at V and 4 bases at J, with 15 bases between. The CDR3 is 14 amino acids. Germline CDR1 and CDR2: KGHSH and LQKENI. The CDR3 DNA reads TGTGCCAGCTCGAACTTTCAGGGCGTAGAGACCCAGTACTTC. It encodes CASSNFQGVETQYF.